The rows below give T cell receptor beta chains drawn from one sample of a study of blood T cells in healthy people across ages. TCRdb recomputed calls from the 5' RACE reads with MiXCR, one row per CDR3 protein. The top ten hold 20% to 25% of the sample, which has 910,000 or so distinct CDR3 sequences, roughly 51% seen once. The sample taken for sequencing was blood. All receptors derive from a woman aged 55 to 70 in good health. The CDR3 runs from the conserved cysteine through the conserved F or W. The D gene is left open where the match is weak. The size of a clone is reported for some rows only, either as once, few or many, or as a class for expanded clones.

>15|TRBJ2-1|.|TRBV6-5|.
CASSYLGGGIDEQFF
TGTGCCAGCAGTTACTTAGGCGGAGGGATCGATGAGCAGTTCTTC
>15|TRBJ2-1|TRBD2|TRBV12-3/TRBV12-4|.
CASRGLAGDFYEQFF
TGTGCCAGCAGGGGACTTGCGGGAGATTTCTATGAGCAGTTCTTC
>15|TRBJ2-7|TRBD2|TRBV12-3/TRBV12-4|.
CANQAGAYRTDEQYF
TGTGCCAACCAGGCGGGAGCGTACCGAACCGACGAGCAGTACTTC
>15|TRBJ2-6|.|TRBV7-2|.
CASGYRNSGANVLTF
TGTGCCAGCGGGTACAGGAACTCTGGGGCCAACGTCCTGACTTTC
>15|TRBJ2-3|TRBD1|TRBV20-1|few
CSADKTGFVGDTQYF
TGCAGTGCGGACAAGACAGGGTTCGTAGGTGATACGCAGTATTTT
>13|TRBJ2-7|.|TRBV7-2|few
CASSPWRSYEQYF
TGTGCCAGCAGCCCCTGGCGGAGCTACGAGCAGTACTTC
>14|TRBJ2-7|.|TRBV28|few
CASSFPAATYEQYF
TGTGCCAGCAGTTTCCCGGCAGCAACCTACGAGCAGTACTTC
>16|TRBJ2-3|TRBD1|TRBV4-3|few
CASSSRTGGGVNTQYF
TGCGCCAGCAGCAGCCGGACAGGGGGCGGAGTAAATACGCAGTATTTT
>13|TRBJ2-7|.|TRBV25-1|.
CATGHQLSYEQYF
TGTGCCACCGGACACCAGCTTTCCTACGAGCAGTACTTC
>13|TRBJ2-4|.|TRBV6-5|.
CASRPGASRYWYF
TGTGCCAGCAGACCCGGGGCATCTAGGTATTGGTACTTC
>15|TRBJ2-5|.|TRBV7-2|once
CASQSGSLVQETQYF
TGTGCCAGTCAGTCGGGTTCCCTAGTACAAGAGACCCAGTACTTC
>16|TRBJ2-1|TRBD2|TRBV6-5|.
CASSYSTSGVYNEQFF
TGTGCCAGCAGTTACTCTACTAGCGGGGTTTACAATGAGCAGTTCTTC
>14|TRBJ2-7|.|TRBV28|few
CASSVGRDPYEQYF
TGTGCCAGCAGTGTGGGGCGGGATCCCTACGAGCAGTACTTC
>16|TRBJ2-5|TRBD2|TRBV12-3/TRBV12-4|.
CASSRLAGGKRETQYF
TGTGCCAGCAGCCGACTAGCGGGAGGGAAGAGAGAGACCCAGTACTTC
>14|TRBJ2-3|.|TRBV25-1|.
CASSGGERADAQYF
TGTGCCAGCAGTGGGGGAGAGAGGGCAGATGCGCAGTATTTT
>13|TRBJ2-7|.|TRBV18|few
CASSPRDNSEQYF
TGTGCCAGCTCTCCCCGGGACAACTCCGAGCAGTACTTC
>17|TRBJ2-5|TRBD2|TRBV12-3/TRBV12-4|few
CASSKDRSGRYQETQYF
TGTGCCAGCAGCAAGGACCGTAGCGGGAGGTACCAAGAGACCCAGTACTTC
>13|TRBJ2-7|.|TRBV29-1|many
CSVGGGSSYEQYF
TGCAGCGTTGGTGGTGGGAGCTCCTACGAGCAGTACTTC
>14|TRBJ2-5|.|TRBV5-1|few
CASSLETGDNEQYF
TGCGCCAGCAGCTTGGAGACAGGAGACAATGAGCAGTACTTC
>16|TRBJ2-7|.|TRBV21-1|.
CASSKYRDARSYEQYF
TGTGCCAGCAGCAAATACAGGGACGCTCGCTCCTACGAGCAGTACTTC
>13|TRBJ2-5|.|TRBV10-3|.
CAIHDSWRETQYF
TGTGCCATCCACGACAGTTGGAGAGAGACCCAGTACTTC
>15|TRBJ1-6|TRBD1|TRBV4-1|few
CASSPGQGGRSPLHF
TGCGCCAGCAGCCCTGGACAGGGCGGACGTTCACCCCTCCACTTT
>17|TRBJ2-3|.|TRBV27|.
CASSPGARAWGTDTQYF
TGTGCCAGTAGCCCTGGGGCCCGTGCCTGGGGCACAGATACGCAGTATTTT
>16|TRBJ2-5|TRBD1|TRBV14|few
CASSQGTGTGRETQYF
TGTGCCAGCAGCCAAGGAACAGGGACAGGGAGGGAGACCCAGTACTTC
>17|TRBJ2-6|.|TRBV3-1|.
CASSPTLRRSGANVLTF
TGTGCCAGCAGCCCGACACTTCGGAGATCTGGGGCCAACGTCCTGACTTTC
>15|TRBJ2-1|.|TRBV20-1|.
CSARAPSDGTNEQFF
TGCAGTGCTAGAGCCCCGTCCGACGGGACAAATGAGCAGTTCTTC
>16|TRBJ1-2|.|TRBV7-8|.
CASSPRPQDSQGGYTF
TGTGCCAGCAGCCCTCGCCCCCAGGACAGTCAGGGCGGCTACACCTTC
>15|TRBJ2-1|.|TRBV25-1|.
CASSEVGGLDNEQFF
TGTGCCAGCAGTGAAGTTGGCGGACTTGACAATGAGCAGTTCTTC
>10|TRBJ2-3|.|TRBV7-9|few
CALSGGSQYF
TGTGCCCTCTCCGGCGGGTCGCAGTATTTT